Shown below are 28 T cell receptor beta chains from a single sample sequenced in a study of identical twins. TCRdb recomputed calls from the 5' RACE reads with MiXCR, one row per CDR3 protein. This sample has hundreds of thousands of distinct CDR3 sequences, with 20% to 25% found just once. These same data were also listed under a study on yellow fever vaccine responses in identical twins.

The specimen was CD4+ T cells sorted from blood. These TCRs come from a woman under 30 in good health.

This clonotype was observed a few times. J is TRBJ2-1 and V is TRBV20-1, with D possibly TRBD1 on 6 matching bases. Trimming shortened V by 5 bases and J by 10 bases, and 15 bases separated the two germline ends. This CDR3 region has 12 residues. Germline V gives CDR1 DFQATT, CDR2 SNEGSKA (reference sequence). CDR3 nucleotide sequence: TGCAGTGCTCCCTGGCAGGGGCAGGAGCAGTTCTTC. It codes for CSAPWQGQEQFF.

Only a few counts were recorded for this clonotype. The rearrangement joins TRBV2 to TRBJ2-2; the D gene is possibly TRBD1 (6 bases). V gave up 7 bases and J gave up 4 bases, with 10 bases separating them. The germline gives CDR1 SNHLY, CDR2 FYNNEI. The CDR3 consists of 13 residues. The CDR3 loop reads CASKTGSTGELFF. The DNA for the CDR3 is TGTGCCAGCAAAACAGGGAGCACCGGGGAGCTGTTTTTT.

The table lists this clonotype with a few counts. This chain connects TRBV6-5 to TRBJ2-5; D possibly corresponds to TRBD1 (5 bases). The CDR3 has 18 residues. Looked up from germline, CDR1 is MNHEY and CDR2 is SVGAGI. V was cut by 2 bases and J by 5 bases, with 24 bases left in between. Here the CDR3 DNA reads TGTGCCAGCAGTTACCCCGACAGCAGTCCCTCAAACCGGGAGACCCAGTACTTC. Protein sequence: CASSYPDSSPSNRETQYF.

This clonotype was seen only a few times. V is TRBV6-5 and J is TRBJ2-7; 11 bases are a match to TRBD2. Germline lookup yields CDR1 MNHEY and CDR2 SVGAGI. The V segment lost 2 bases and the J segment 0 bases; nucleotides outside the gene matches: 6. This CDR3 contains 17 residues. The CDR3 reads CASSYGLAGGSSYEQYF. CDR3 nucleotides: TGTGCCAGCAGTTACGGGCTAGCGGGAGGCAGCTCCTACGAGCAGTACTTC.

The CDR3 DNA follows: TGTGCCAGCACCCTGGGGGGTGCCGATACGCAGTATTTT. It encodes CASTLGGADTQYF. The rearrangement links TRBV7-9 to TRBJ2-3, with D perhaps TRBD2 (6 bases). Deletions cut 7 bases from V and 6 bases from J, with 14 bases between. Per germline, CDR1 SEHNR and CDR2 FQNEAQ (reference sequence). The CDR3 contains 13 residues. The full variable domain, rest sourced from reference TRBV7-9 and TRBJ2-3, is DTGVSQNPRHKITKRGQNVTFRCDPISEHNRLYWYRQTLGQGPEFLTYFQNEAQLEKSRLLSDRFSAERPKGSFSTLEIQRTEQGDSAMYLCASTLGGADTQYFGPGTRLTVL.

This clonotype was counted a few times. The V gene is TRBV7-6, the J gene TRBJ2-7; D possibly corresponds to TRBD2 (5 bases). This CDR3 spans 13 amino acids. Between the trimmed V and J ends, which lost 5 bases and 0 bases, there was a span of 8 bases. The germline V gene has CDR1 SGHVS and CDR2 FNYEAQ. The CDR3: CASSRGPSYEQYF. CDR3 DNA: TGTGCCAGCAGCCGCGGGCCCTCCTACGAGCAGTACTTC.

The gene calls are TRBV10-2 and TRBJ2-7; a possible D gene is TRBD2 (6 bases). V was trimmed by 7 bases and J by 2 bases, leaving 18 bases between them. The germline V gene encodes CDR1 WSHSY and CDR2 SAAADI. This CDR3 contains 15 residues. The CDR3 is CASTTGLPNTYEQYF. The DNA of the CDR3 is TGCGCCAGCACCACGGGACTTCCAAATACCTACGAGCAGTACTTC.

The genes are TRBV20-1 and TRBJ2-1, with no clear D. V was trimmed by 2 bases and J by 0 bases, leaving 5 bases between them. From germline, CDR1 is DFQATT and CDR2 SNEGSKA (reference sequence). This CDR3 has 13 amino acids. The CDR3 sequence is CSARRDSYNEQFF. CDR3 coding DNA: TGCAGTGCTAGAAGGGACTCCTACAATGAGCAGTTCTTC.

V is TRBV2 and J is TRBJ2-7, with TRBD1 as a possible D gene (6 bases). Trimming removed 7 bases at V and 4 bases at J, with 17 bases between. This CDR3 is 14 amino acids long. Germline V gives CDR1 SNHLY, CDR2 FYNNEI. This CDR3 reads CASNPTGPRYEQYF. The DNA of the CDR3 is TGTGCCAGCAACCCGACAGGCCCTAGGTACGAGCAGTACTTC.

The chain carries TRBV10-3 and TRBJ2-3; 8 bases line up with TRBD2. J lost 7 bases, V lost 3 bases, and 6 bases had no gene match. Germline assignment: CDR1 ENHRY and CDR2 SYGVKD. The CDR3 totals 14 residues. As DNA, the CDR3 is TGTGCCATCAGTGATAGCGGGACCCAATATACGCAGTATTTT. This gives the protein CAISDSGTQYTQYF.

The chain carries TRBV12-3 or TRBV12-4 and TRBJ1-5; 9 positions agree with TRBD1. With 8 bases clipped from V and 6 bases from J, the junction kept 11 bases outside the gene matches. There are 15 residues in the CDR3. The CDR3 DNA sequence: TGTGCCAGCCATCCGGGACAGGGTTCCACTCAGCCCCAGCATTTT. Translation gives CASHPGQGSTQPQHF.

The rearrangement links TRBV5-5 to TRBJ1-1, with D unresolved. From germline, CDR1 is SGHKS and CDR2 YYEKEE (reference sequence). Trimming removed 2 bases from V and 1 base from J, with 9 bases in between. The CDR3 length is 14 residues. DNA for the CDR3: TGTGCCAGCAGCTTAGGGTGGTCGAACACTGAAGCTTTCTTT. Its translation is CASSLGWSNTEAFF.

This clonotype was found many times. The CDR3 DNA reads as TGTGCCACCAGTGACCCCGACAGAGGGACCTATAGCACAGATACGCAGTATTTT. It codes for CATSDPDRGTYSTDTQYF. This chain connects TRBV24-1 to TRBJ2-3; the D gene could be TRBD1 or TRBD2 (5 bases each). V lost 4 bases to trimming and J lost 0 bases, with 19 bases between them. Germline V lookup: CDR1 KGHDR, CDR2 SFDVKD. There are 18 residues in the CDR3.

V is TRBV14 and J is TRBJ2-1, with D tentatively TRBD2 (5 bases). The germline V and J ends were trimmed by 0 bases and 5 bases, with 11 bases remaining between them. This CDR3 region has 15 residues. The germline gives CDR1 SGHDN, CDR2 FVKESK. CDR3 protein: CASSQDRLLNNEQFF. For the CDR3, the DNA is TGTGCCAGCAGCCAAGACCGACTACTTAACAATGAGCAGTTCTTC.

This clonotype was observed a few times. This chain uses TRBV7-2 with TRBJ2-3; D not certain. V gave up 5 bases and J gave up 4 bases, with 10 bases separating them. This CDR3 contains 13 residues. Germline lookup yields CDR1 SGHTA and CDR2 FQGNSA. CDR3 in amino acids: CASSPPPADTQYF. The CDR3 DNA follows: TGTGCCAGCAGCCCGCCCCCCGCAGATACGCAGTATTTT.

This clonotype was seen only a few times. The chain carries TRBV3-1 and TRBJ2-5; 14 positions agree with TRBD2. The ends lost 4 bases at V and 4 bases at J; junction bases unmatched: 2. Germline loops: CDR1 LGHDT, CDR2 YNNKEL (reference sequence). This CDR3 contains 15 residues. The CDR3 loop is CASSRTSGGLETQYF. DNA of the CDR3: TGTGCCAGCAGCCGGACTAGCGGGGGGTTAGAGACCCAGTACTTC.

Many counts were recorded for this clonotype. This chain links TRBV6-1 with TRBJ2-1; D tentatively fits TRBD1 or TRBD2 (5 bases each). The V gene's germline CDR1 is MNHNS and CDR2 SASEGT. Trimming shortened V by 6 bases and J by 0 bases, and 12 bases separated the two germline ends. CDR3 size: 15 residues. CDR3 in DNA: TGTGCCAGCAGCCGGAAGGGGAGCTCCTACAATGAGCAGTTCTTC. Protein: CASSRKGSSYNEQFF.

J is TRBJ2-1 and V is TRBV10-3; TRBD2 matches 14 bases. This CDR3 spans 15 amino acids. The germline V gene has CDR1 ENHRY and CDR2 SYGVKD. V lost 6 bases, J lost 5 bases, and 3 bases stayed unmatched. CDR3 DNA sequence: TGTGCCATCAGGGGACTAGCGGGAGAGCACAATGAGCAGTTCTTC. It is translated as CAIRGLAGEHNEQFF.

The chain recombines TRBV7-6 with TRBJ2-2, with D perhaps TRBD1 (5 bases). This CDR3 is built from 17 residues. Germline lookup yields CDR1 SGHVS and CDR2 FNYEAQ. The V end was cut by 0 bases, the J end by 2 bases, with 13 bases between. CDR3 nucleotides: TGTGCCAGCAGCTTAGCGCGAAGGGGCCTAAACACCGGGGAGCTGTTTTTT. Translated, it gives CASSLARRGLNTGELFF.

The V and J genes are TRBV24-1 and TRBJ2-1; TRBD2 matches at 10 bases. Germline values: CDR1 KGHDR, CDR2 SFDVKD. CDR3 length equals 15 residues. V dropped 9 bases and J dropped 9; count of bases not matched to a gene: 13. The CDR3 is CATSRSGRAEVEQFF. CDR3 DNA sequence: TGTGCCACCTCGAGGAGCGGGAGGGCCGAGGTTGAGCAGTTCTTC.

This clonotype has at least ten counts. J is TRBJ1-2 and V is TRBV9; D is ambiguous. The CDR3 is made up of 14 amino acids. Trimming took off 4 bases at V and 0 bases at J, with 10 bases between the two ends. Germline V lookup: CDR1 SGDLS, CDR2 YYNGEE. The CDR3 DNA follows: TGTGCCAGCAGCCCCCGCGCGCCTAACTATGGCTACACCTTC. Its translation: CASSPRAPNYGYTF.

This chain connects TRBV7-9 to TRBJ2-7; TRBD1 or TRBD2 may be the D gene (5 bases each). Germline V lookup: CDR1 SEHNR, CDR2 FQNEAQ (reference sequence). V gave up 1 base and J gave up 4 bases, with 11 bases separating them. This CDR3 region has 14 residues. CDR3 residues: CASSLGDPVYEQYF. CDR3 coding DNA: TGTGCCAGCAGCTTAGGGGACCCCGTTTACGAGCAGTACTTC.

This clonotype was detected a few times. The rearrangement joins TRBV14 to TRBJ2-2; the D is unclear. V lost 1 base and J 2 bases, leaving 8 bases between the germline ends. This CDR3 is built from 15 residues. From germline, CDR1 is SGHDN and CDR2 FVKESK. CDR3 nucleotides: TGTGCCAGCAGCCAAGGCCCTAGAAACACCGGGGAGCTGTTTTTT. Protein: CASSQGPRNTGELFF.

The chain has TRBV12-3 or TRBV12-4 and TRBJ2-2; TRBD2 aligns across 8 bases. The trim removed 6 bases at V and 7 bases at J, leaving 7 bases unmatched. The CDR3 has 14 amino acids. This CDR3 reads CASSPGGLGGELFF. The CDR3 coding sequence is TGTGCCAGCAGCCCGGGGGGGCTAGGCGGGGAGCTGTTTTTT.

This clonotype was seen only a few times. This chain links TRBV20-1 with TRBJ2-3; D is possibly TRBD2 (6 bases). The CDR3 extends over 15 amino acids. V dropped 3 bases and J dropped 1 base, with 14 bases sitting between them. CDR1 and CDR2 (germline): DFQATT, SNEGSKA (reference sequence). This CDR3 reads CSASRSAGRTDTQYF. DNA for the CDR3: TGCAGTGCTAGTCGGTCGGCGGGGCGCACAGATACGCAGTATTTT.

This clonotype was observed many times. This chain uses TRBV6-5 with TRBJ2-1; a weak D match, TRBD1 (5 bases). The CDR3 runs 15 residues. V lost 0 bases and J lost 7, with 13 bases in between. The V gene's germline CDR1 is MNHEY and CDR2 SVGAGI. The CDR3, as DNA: TGTGCCAGCAGTTACTCGATCACCCCAGGGAATGAGCAGTTCTTC. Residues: CASSYSITPGNEQFF.

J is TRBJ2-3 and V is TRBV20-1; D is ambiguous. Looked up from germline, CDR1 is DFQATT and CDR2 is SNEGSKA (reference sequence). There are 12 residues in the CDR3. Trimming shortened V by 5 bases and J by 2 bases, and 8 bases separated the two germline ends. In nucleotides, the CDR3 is TGCAGTGCTGGTGACTCCACAGATACGCAGTATTTT. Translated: CSAGDSTDTQYF.

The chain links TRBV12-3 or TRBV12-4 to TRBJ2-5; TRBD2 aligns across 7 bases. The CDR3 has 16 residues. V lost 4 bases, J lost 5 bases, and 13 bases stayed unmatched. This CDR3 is CASSSRGSASLETQYF. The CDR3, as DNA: TGTGCCAGCAGTTCTCGCGGGAGCGCGAGTCTGGAGACCCAGTACTTC.